This is a list of T cell receptor beta chains from one sample in a study of blood T cell repertoires in COVID-19. Sequenced by immunoSEQ multiplex PCR; TCRdb stores in-frame clones only, minus some. The sample carries 100,000 or so clones, more than 90% recorded once. Sequenced input: peripheral blood. Receptors originate from a man between 18 and 29 years old with acute or convalescent COVID-19. CDR3s include the opening cysteine and the closing phenylalanine or tryptophan. Each record gives: J gene, D gene, V gene, clone size, CDR3 protein, CDR3 DNA. The D gene is left open where the match is weak. Clone size is shown for a subset of rows, as once, few, many or a class of expanded clone.

TRBJ2-3 | TRBD1 | TRBV19 | NA | CASSRDRADTQYF | TGTGCCAGTAGTAGGGACAGGGCAGATACGCAGTATTTT
TRBJ1-5 | TRBD1 | TRBV15 | NA | CATSRGPRGFSNQPQHF | TGTGCCACCAGCAGGGGACCCAGGGGGTTCAGCAATCAGCCCCAGCATTTT
TRBJ1-1 | NA | TRBV30 | NA | CAWRTGLNTEAFF | TGTGCCTGGAGAACAGGTCTGAACACTGAAGCTTTCTTT
TRBJ2-3 | NA | TRBV5-4 | NA | CASSHEARGTDTQYF | TGTGCCAGCAGTCATGAGGCCAGGGGCACAGATACGCAGTATTTT
TRBJ1-2 | TRBD1 | TRBV27 | NA | CASSKTGVNNYGYTF | TGTGCCAGCAGTAAGACAGGGGTGAATAACTATGGCTACACCTTC
TRBJ1-2 | NA | TRBV5-1 | NA | CASSLGQESYGYTF | TGCGCCAGCAGCTTGGGGCAGGAATCCTATGGCTACACCTTC
TRBJ2-1 | NA | TRBV27 | NA | CASWEQGPRASGSYNEQFF | TGTGCCAGCTGGGAACAGGGACCCCGGGCTAGCGGATCCTACAATGAGCAGTTCTTC
TRBJ1-5 | NA | TRBV19 | NA | CASSIVGTQWVTWGNQPQHF | TGTGCCAGTAGTATAGTCGGGACTCAGTGGGTCACTTGGGGCAATCAGCCCCAGCATTTT
TRBJ1-6 | TRBD1 | TRBV10-3 | NA | CAIRPGQGGSPLHF | TGTGCCATCAGGCCGGGACAGGGTGGGTCACCCCTCCACTTT
TRBJ2-5 | TRBD1 | TRBV5-1 | few | CASSVTGPETQYF | TGCGCCAGCAGCGTGACAGGGCCGGAGACCCAGTACTTC
TRBJ1-5 | NA | TRBV7-8 | NA | CASSLGATGVTNQPQHF | TGTGCCAGCAGCTTAGGAGCGACAGGTGTCACCAATCAGCCCCAGCATTTT
TRBJ1-2 | TRBD1 | TRBV16 | few | CASSLRDRGTGGYTF | TGTGCCAGCAGCCTCCGGGACAGGGGAACGGGTGGCTACACCTTC
TRBJ1-1 | NA | TRBV6-2/TRBV6-3 | NA | CASSPAGAMLPTEAFF | TGTGCCAGCAGTCCCGCAGGGGCCATGCTGCCCACTGAAGCTTTCTTT
TRBJ1-4 | NA | TRBV5-6 | NA | CASSLVQGEATNEKLFF | TGTGCCAGCAGCTTGGTCCAGGGTGAGGCAACTAATGAAAAACTGTTTTTT
TRBJ1-3 | NA | TRBV7-9 | few | CASSLSGAGNTIYF | TGTGCCAGCAGCTTATCAGGGGCTGGAAACACCATATATTTT
TRBJ1-2 | TRBD1 | TRBV6-2/TRBV6-3 | NA | CASSRQGIGYGYTF | TGTGCCAGCAGTCGACAGGGGATAGGCTATGGCTACACCTTC
TRBJ2-3 | TRBD2 | TRBV25-1 | NA | CASRNDPGTSGSTDTQYF | TGTGCCAGCAGGAATGACCCCGGGACTAGCGGAAGCACAGATACGCAGTATTTT
TRBJ2-7 | NA | TRBV5-1 | NA | CASSLTDYEQYF | TGCGCCAGCAGCCTGACAGACTACGAGCAGTACTTC
TRBJ1-1 | NA | TRBV25-1 | NA | CASSDPRRNTEAFF | TGTGCCAGCAGTGATCCGAGAAGGAACACTGAAGCTTTCTTT
TRBJ1-1 | NA | TRBV6-5 | once | CASSLDRSNTEAFF | TGTGCCAGCAGCCTGGACAGATCCAACACTGAAGCTTTCTTT